The clone carrying this T cell receptor (beta chain) turned up a few times. Its antigen remains unknown. Amplification of TCR beta used genomic DNA extracted from peripheral blood. This sample stems from a study of T cell repertoires in aging, cancer and after chemotherapy. Study summary: Six age groups, ranging from 30 or younger to 70 or older, included the donors. About 8.8 million TCR reads were in the whole dataset. The study, taken as a whole, reports: Median generation probability rose over the chemotherapy interval in each cancer cohort, suggesting rebound thymic output. In healthy donors, age-related TCR diversity loss mainly reflected lost richness.

TRB rearrangements spanning V, D and J were amplified using mixed TRB-A/B primers. TCRdb processed the multiplex PCR reads anew with MiXCR; each CDR3 protein has one entry. The table lists 9,900 or so distinct CDR3 sequences, roughly 33% of them singletons. The CDR3 is made up of 14 amino acids. Germline CDR1 reads SGHTA; CDR2 reads FQGNSA. Losses at the gene ends were 6 bases for V and 7 bases for J; bases not matched to a gene: 6. The sample consisted of blood. The chain uses TRBV7-2 and TRBJ2-1; TRBD2 matches at 10 bases. The receptor comes from a human donor in good health. The donor label of this sample is uncertain. CDR3 region: CASSPGLAFNEQFF. The CDR3 bases are TGTGCCAGCAGTCCGGGACTAGCGTTTAATGAGCAGTTCTTC.